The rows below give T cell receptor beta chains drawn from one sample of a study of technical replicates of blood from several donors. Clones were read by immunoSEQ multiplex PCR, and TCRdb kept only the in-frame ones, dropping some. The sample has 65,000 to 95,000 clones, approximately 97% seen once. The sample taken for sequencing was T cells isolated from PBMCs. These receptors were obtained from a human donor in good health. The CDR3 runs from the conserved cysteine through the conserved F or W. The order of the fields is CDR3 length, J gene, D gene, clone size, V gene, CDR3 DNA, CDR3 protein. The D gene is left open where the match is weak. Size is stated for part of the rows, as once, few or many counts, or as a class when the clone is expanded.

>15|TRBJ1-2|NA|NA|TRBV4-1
TGCGCCAGCAGCCAAGTCGAGGGGGTCGACTATGGCTACACCTTC
CASSQVEGVDYGYTF
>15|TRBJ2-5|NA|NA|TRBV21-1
TGTGCCAGCAGCAAAGTTACGGGATACCAAGAGACCCAGTACTTC
CASSKVTGYQETQYF
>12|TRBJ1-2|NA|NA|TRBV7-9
TGTGCCAGCAGCTTAGACTTAGATGGCTACACCTTC
CASSLDLDGYTF
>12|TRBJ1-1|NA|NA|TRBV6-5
TGTGCCAGCATTAGTACGAACACTGAAGCTTTCTTT
CASISTNTEAFF
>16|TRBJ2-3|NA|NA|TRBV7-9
TGTGCCAGCAGCTTAGTAGGCGGATATAAGACAGATACGCAGTATTTT
CASSLVGGYKTDTQYF
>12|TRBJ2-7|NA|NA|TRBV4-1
TGCGCCAGCAGCCTAATCGGGAACGAGCAGTACTTC
CASSLIGNEQYF
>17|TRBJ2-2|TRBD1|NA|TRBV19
TGTGCCAGTAAGTTGGCCGGGACAGGGATTATAACCGGGGAGCTGTTTTTT
CASKLAGTGIITGELFF
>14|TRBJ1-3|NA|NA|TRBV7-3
TGTGCCAGCAGCCTAGGGGGTTCTGGAAACACCATATATTTT
CASSLGGSGNTIYF
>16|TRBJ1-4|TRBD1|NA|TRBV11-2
TGTGCCAGCAGCTACAACGCCGGGACAGGTTCCGAAAAACTGTTTTTT
CASSYNAGTGSEKLFF
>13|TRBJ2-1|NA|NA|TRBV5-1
TGCGCCAGCAGCTTGCTCGGTGACAATGAGCAGTTCTTC
CASSLLGDNEQFF
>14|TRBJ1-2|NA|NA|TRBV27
TGTGCCAGCAGTTTATCTGGGGGCTCGGATGGCTACACCTTC
CASSLSGGSDGYTF
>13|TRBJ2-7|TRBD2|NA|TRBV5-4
TGTGCCAGCAGCCCGGGACTAGCGGTGCGGGGGCACTTC
CASSPGLAVRGHF
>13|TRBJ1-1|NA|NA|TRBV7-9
TGTGCCAGCAGCTCTGGGGGGGAAACTGAAGCTTTCTTT
CASSSGGETEAFF
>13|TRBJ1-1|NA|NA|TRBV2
TGTGCCAGCACCGGGGAAGGGATCTCTGAAGCTTTCTTT
CASTGEGISEAFF
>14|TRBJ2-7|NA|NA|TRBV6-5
TGTGCCAGCAGTTACTCCCCCGTCGGGGACGAGCAGTACTTC
CASSYSPVGDEQYF
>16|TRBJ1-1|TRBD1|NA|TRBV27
TGTGCCAGCAGTGCTTACGGGACAGGGCCCGTGACTGAAGCTTTCTTT
CASSAYGTGPVTEAFF
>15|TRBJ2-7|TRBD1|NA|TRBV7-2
TGTGCCAGCAGCACCCCGGGACAGGGGGCGTACGAGCAGTACTTC
CASSTPGQGAYEQYF
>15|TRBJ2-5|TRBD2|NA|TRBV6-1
TGTGCCAGCAGGAGAGGTAGCGGGGGGCAAGAGACCCAGTACTTC
CASRRGSGGQETQYF
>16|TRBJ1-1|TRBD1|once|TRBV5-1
TGCGCCAGCAGCATCGGACAGGGGGCATTGAACACTGAAGCTTTCTTT
CASSIGQGALNTEAFF